A single sample gave rise to the 2 T cell receptor beta chains below, sequenced in a study of blood T cell repertoires in COVID-19. TCRdb keeps only in-frame clones here, not all; method: immunoSEQ multiplex PCR. The sample lists roughly 84,000 clones; approximately 80% were seen once. Specimen: peripheral blood. The receptors shown here come from a woman aged 80 or older with acute or convalescent COVID-19.

The V and J genes are TRBV4-2 and TRBJ2-3; 7 bases are shared with TRBD2. The germline V gene encodes CDR1 LGHNA and CDR2 YNFKEQ. The CDR3 totals 20 residues. With 1 base clipped from V and 1 base from J, the junction kept 17 bases outside the gene matches. The CDR3 nucleotides read TGTGCCAGCAGCCAAGTGGGGCTGGGGGGGAGCCCCGTCGGCACAGATACGCAGTATTTT. Amino acids: CASSQVGLGGSPVGTDTQYF.

V gene TRBV9 combines with J gene TRBJ2-7, with a tentative D call TRBD1 (5 bases). V gave up 0 bases and J gave up 3 bases, with 10 bases separating them. Germline V gives CDR1 SGDLS, CDR2 YYNGEE. This CDR3 contains 14 residues. The chain's CDR3 is CASSVVGASYEQYF. In DNA, the CDR3 is TGTGCCAGCAGCGTAGTAGGGGCGAGCTACGAGCAGTACTTC. The full variable domain, completed using reference TRBV9 and TRBJ2-7, is DSGVTQTPKHLITATGQRVTLRCSPRSGDLSVYWYQQSLDQGLQFLIQYYNGEERAKGNILERFSAQQFPDLHSELNLSSLELGDSALYFCASSVVGASYEQYFGPGTRLTVT.